This T cell receptor beta chain was retrieved from a study of T cell changes during pregnancy in multiple sclerosis. From germline, CDR1 is MGHRA and CDR2 YSYEKL. The V gene lost 2 bases and the J gene lost 2 bases, with 10 bases spanning the gap. The CDR3 totals 15 residues. Clones were sequenced by immunoSEQ multiplex PCR, and TCRdb holds only the in-frame ones, with some missing. Of 50,000 to 65,000 clones in the sample, around 90% were seen once. The sample was peripheral blood, taken in the second trimester of pregnancy. This TCR was recovered from a female donor with multiple sclerosis, enrolled in a pregnancy study. The chain couples TRBV4-1 to TRBJ2-1; a weak D match, TRBD2 (6 bases). The CDR3 bases are TGCGCCAGCAGCCAATTTAGCGGAACCTACAATGAGCAGTTCTTC. It specifies CASSQFSGTYNEQFF.